A single T cell receptor beta chain is shown here with its context. What it binds is not known. This sample was taken from a study of T-cell reconstitution after alpha-beta-depleted transplantation in children. V gave up 0 bases and J gave up 4 bases, with 9 bases separating them. The CDR3 has 13 residues. The germline gives CDR1 DFQATT, CDR2 SNEGSKA (reference sequence). The study, taken as a whole, reports: Diversity of TCRbeta at day 60 was high in some patients, arising from surviving recipient T cells and thymic progenitors. Approximately two months post-transplant, alpha-beta T cells reportedly originated from several hundred expanded graft clones. A year post-transplant, T-cell counts and diversity derived mostly from newly produced T cells.

Molecular barcoding with unique molecular identifiers was used for the TCRbeta library. Each CDR3 protein gets one entry after TCRdb re-called the PCR reads with MiXCR. The sample lists around 440,000 distinct CDR3 sequences, about a sixth occurring once. The source was PBMCs, mostly from graft donor cells, collected 360 days after TCRalphabeta/CD19-depleted stem cell transplant. The sequence was collected from a boy younger than two who had a stem cell transplant for Wiskott-Aldrich syndrome, so the T cells may come from the graft donor. This chain links TRBV20-1 with TRBJ2-5; D not certain. CDR3 nucleotide sequence: TGCAGTGCTAGAGATCTCGTGGTAGAGACCCAGTACTTC. Its protein product is CSARDLVVETQYF.